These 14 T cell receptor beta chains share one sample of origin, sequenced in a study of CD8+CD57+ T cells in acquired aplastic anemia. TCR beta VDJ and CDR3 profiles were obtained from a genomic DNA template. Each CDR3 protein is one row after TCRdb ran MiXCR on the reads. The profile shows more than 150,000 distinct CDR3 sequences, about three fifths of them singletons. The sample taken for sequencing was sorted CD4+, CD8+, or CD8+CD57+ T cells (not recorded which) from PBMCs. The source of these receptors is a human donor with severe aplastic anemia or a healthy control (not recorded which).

CDR3 DNA: TGTGCCAGCAGGAGACAGGGCATTCCCTACGAGCAGTACTTC. As protein: CASRRQGIPYEQYF. This sequence joins TRBV12-3 or TRBV12-4 and TRBJ2-7, with 7 bases matching TRBD1. This CDR3 has 14 amino acids. V dropped 6 bases and J dropped 2; count of bases not matched to a gene: 7.

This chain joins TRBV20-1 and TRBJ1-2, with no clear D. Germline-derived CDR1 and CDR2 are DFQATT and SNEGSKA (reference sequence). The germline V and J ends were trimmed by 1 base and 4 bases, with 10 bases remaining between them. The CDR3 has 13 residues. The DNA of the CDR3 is TGCAGTGCTAGAGGTTTCGAAACCTATGGCTACACCTTC. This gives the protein CSARGFETYGYTF.

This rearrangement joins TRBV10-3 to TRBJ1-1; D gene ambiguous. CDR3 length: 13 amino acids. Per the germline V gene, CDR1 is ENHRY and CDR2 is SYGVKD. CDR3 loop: CASPEDGDTEAFF. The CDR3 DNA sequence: TGTGCAAGCCCCGAAGATGGGGACACTGAAGCTTTCTTT.

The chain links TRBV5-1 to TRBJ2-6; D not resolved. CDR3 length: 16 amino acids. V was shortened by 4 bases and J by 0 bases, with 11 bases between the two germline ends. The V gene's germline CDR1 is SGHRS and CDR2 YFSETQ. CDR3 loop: CASSPYLTSGANVLTF. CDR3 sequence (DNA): TGCGCCAGCAGCCCCTATCTAACCTCTGGGGCCAACGTCCTGACTTTC.

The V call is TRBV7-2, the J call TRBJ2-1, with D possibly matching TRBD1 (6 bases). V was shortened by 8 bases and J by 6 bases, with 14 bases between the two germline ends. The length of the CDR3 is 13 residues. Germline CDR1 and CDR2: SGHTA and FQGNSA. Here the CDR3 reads CASQQGPPNEQFF. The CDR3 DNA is TGTGCCAGCCAGCAGGGGCCTCCCAATGAGCAGTTCTTC.

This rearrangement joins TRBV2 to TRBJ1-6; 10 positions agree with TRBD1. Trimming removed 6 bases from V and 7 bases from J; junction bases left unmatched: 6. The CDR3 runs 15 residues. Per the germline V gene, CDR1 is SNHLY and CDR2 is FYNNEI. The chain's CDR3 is CASSGSGQGNSPLHF. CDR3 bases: TGTGCCAGCAGCGGATCGGGACAGGGGAATTCACCCCTCCACTTT.

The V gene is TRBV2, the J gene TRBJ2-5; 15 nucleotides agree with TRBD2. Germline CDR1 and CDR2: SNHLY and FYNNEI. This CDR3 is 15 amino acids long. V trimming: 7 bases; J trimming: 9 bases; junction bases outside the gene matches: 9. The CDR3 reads CASNGLAGGLGSQYF. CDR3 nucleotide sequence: TGTGCCAGCAATGGACTAGCGGGAGGGCTGGGTTCCCAGTACTTC.

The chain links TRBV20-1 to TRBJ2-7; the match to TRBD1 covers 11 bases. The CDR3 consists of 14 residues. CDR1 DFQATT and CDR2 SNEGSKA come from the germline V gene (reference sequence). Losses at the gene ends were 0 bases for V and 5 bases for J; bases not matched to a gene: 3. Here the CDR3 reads CSAREGQGADEQYF. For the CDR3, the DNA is TGCAGTGCTAGAGAAGGACAGGGGGCCGACGAGCAGTACTTC.

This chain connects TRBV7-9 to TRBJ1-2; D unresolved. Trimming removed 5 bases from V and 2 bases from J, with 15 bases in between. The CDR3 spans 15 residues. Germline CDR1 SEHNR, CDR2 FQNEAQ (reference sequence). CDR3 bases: TGTGCCAGCAGCCAAGATCTGTCCGGAAACTATGGCTACACCTTC. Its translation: CASSQDLSGNYGYTF.

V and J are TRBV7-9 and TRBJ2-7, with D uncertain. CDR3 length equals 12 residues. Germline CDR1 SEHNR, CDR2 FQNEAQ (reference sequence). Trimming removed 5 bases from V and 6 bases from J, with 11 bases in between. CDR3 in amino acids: CASSPNEREQYF. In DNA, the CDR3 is TGTGCCAGCAGCCCTAACGAACGCGAGCAGTACTTC.

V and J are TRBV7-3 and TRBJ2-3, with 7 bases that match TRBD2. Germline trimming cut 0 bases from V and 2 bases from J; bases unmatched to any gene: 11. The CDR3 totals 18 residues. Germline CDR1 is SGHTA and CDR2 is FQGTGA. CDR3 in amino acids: CASSLTLLGGLNTDTQYF. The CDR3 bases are TGTGCCAGCAGCTTAACTCTTTTGGGAGGGCTTAACACAGATACGCAGTATTTT.

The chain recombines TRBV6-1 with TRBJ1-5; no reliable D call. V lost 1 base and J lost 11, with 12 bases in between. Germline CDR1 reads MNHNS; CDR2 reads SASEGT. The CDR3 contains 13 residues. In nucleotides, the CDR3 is TGTGCCAGCAGTGAAGAGGTAAGATCGGCCCAGCATTTT. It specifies CASSEEVRSAQHF.

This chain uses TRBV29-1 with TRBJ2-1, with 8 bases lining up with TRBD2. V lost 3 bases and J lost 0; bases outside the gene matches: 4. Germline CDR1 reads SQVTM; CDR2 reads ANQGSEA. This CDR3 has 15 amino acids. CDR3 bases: TGCAGCGTTGACCCTCTAGCGGGCTCCTACAATGAGCAGTTCTTC. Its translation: CSVDPLAGSYNEQFF.

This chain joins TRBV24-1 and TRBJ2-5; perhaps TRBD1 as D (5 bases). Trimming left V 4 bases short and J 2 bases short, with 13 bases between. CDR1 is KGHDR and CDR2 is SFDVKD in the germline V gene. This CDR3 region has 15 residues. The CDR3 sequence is CATSDPGSGQETQYF. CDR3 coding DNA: TGTGCCACCAGTGACCCAGGGTCAGGGCAAGAGACCCAGTACTTC.